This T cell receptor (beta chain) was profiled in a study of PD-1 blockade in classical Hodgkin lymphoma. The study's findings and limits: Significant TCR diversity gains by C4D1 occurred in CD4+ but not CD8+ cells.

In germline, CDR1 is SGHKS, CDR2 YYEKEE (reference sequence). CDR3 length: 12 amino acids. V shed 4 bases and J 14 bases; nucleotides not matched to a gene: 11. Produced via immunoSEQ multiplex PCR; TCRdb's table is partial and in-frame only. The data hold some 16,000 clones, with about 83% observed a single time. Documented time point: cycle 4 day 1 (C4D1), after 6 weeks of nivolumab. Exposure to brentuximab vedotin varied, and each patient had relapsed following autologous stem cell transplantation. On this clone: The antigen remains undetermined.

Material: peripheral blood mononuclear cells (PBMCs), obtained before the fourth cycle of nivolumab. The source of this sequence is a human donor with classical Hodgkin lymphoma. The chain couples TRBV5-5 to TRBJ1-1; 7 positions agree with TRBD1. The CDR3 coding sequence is TGTGCCAGCAGCCTAACGACAGGGAACCCCTTCTTT. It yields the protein CASSLTTGNPFF.